These T cell receptor beta chains were read from a single sample in a study of blood T cells in healthy people across ages. TCRdb ran MiXCR on the 5' RACE reads and lists one entry per CDR3 protein. This repertoire shows roughly 2 million distinct CDR3 sequences, roughly 52% found once; its top ten account for 2.1%. Sequencing used blood. The source is a woman aged 40 to 55 in good health. Each CDR3 is given with its conserved first and last residue. Each record gives: CDR3 protein, V gene.

CDR3: CASSPWLDNEQFF
V: TRBV14

CDR3: CSVDLLAGADTQYF
V: TRBV29-1

CDR3: CASSPSWGSESREQFF
V: TRBV7-9

CDR3: CASSGDEAFF
V: TRBV13

CDR3: CASSQVFEGRGGTADTQYF
V: TRBV3-1

CDR3: CASSFADMGDTRYF
V: TRBV5-1

CDR3: CSARAPGQAETQYF
V: TRBV20-1

CDR3: CASSFSSRAQETQYF
V: TRBV11-1

CDR3: CSVAITSGKTYEQYF
V: TRBV29-1

CDR3: CSVGTGGIETQYF
V: TRBV29-1

CDR3: CASRGRGQGSGANVLTF
V: TRBV7-2

CDR3: CASSVMAGSYNEQFF
V: TRBV9

CDR3: CASRGPRGLEDAADTQYF
V: TRBV12-3/TRBV12-4

CDR3: CASSEYEVRNEQFF
V: TRBV4-1

CDR3: CSARASGGARGTDTQYF
V: TRBV20-1

CDR3: CASSLIPNEQFF
V: TRBV5-1

CDR3: CATSEVGGAPNEQFF
V: TRBV24-1

CDR3: CSAGGAGGTETQYF
V: TRBV20-1

CDR3: CSARDWTGGYNEQFF
V: TRBV20-1

CDR3: CASSLVTGAGNIQYF
V: TRBV5-1

CDR3: CASSQETRQGAAYGYTF
V: TRBV4-3

CDR3: CASSRTSGGNPGQFF
V: TRBV5-1